The rows below give T cell receptor beta chains drawn from one sample of a study of T-cell reconstitution after alpha-beta-depleted transplantation in children. A single record per CDR3 protein comes from TCRdb applying MiXCR to the PCR reads. The sample has hundreds of thousands of distinct CDR3 sequences, roughly 17% seen once. The sample consisted of PBMCs from the stem cell graft donor, taken from the stem cell graft. The receptors come from a human donor who donated a stem cell graft to a child with acute myeloid leukemia. Each CDR3 is given with its conserved first and last residue. A D gene is named only where the DNA matches it firmly. Size tells how often a clone was seen (once, few, many) or the class of an expanded clone, and some rows leave it out.

CASSLGPRELFNEQFF | TGCGCCAGCAGCTTAGGACCCCGCGAACTCTTCAATGAGCAGTTCTTC | NA | TRBJ2-1 | TRBV5-1 | NA
CSARIHSGNTIYF | TGCAGTGCTAGAATTCACTCTGGAAACACCATATATTTT | many | TRBJ1-3 | TRBV20-1 | NA
CASSTEGNYGYTF | TGTGCCAGCAGCACGGAGGGGAACTATGGCTACACCTTC | NA | TRBJ1-2 | TRBV5-5 | NA
CASSYSMGQANTEAFF | TGTGCCAGCAGTTACTCTATGGGACAGGCGAACACTGAAGCTTTCTTT | many | TRBJ1-1 | TRBV6-5 | TRBD1
CSARDSGANYGYTF | TGCAGTGCTAGAGACAGCGGGGCTAACTATGGCTACACCTTC | many | TRBJ1-2 | TRBV20-1 | NA
CSALPGPTQNYGYTF | TGCAGTGCGCTGCCGGGCCCCACGCAAAACTATGGCTACACCTTC | many | TRBJ1-2 | TRBV20-1 | NA
CASSWGWKSGGRSNEQFF | TGCGCCAGCAGCTGGGGTTGGAAGAGCGGGGGGCGTAGCAATGAGCAGTTCTTC | NA | TRBJ2-1 | TRBV5-1 | TRBD2
CSVEDSKKLFF | TGCAGCGTTGAGGACAGCAAGAAACTGTTTTTT | many | TRBJ1-4 | TRBV29-1 | NA
CASSLANHREETQYF | TGTGCCAGCAGCTTAGCGAACCACAGGGAAGAGACCCAGTACTTC | few | TRBJ2-5 | TRBV7-9 | NA
CASSFEVGANYGYTF | TGCGCCAGCAGCTTCGAGGTGGGAGCTAACTATGGCTACACCTTC | many | TRBJ1-2 | TRBV5-1 | NA
CASRPTSGRTDTQYF | TGTGCCAGCAGACCGACTAGCGGTCGCACAGATACGCAGTATTTT | NA | TRBJ2-3 | TRBV12-3/TRBV12-4 | TRBD2
CASSLGLGAHNGYTF | TGTGCCAGCAGCTTGGGACTGGGGGCGCACAATGGCTACACCTTC | few | TRBJ1-2 | TRBV5-5 | NA
CSVDSVGGSANEQFF | TGCAGCGTTGATTCCGTCGGGGGATCGGCCAATGAGCAGTTCTTC | few | TRBJ2-1 | TRBV29-1 | NA
CASSLDGRADQPQHF | TGCGCCAGCAGCTTGGATGGCAGGGCCGATCAGCCCCAGCATTTT | many | TRBJ1-5 | TRBV5-1 | NA
CATSGPSRAQPQHF | TGTGCCACCAGTGGCCCGTCTAGAGCTCAGCCCCAGCATTTT | many | TRBJ1-5 | TRBV24-1 | NA
CASSPTGGETQYF | TGTGCCAGCAGCCCCACAGGGGGAGAGACCCAGTACTTC | many | TRBJ2-5 | TRBV7-2 | TRBD1
CASSLGWGDEQFF | TGTGCCAGCAGTTTAGGATGGGGGGATGAGCAGTTCTTC | many | TRBJ2-1 | TRBV12-3/TRBV12-4 | NA
CSIVGDTQYF | TGCAGTATAGTTGGAGATACGCAGTATTTT | many | TRBJ2-3 | TRBV29-1 | NA
CASTPFGSGGGETQYF | TGTGCCAGCACCCCATTCGGAAGCGGGGGCGGAGAGACCCAGTACTTC | NA | TRBJ2-5 | TRBV25-1 | TRBD2
CASSWERGAEAFF | TGTGCCAGCAGCTGGGAGCGAGGGGCTGAAGCTTTCTTT | many | TRBJ1-1 | TRBV11-2 | NA
CNLAGGSTDTQYF | TGCAATTTAGCGGGGGGTTCCACAGATACGCAGTATTTT | many | TRBJ2-3 | TRBV20-1 | TRBD2
CSARADRVYEQYF | TGCAGTGCTAGAGCGGACAGGGTCTACGAGCAGTACTTC | many | TRBJ2-7 | TRBV20-1 | TRBD1
CASSLGLVEPGEQYF | TGTGCCAGCAGCTTAGGCCTTGTAGAGCCTGGCGAGCAGTACTTC | NA | TRBJ2-7 | TRBV13 | NA
CASSLVGFADTEAFF | TGTGCCAGCAGTTTAGTCGGGTTCGCGGACACTGAAGCTTTCTTT | many | TRBJ1-1 | TRBV12-3/TRBV12-4 | NA
CASSYGTVPTGELFF | TGTGCCAGCTCATACGGGACGGTCCCCACCGGGGAGCTGTTTTTT | NA | TRBJ2-2 | TRBV18 | NA
CASSPDISSGGSYNEQFF | TGTGCCAGCAGTCCGGATATCTCCAGCGGGGGCTCCTACAATGAGCAGTTCTTC | many | TRBJ2-1 | TRBV12-3/TRBV12-4 | TRBD2
CSVEWRDQGENGYTF | TGCAGCGTTGAGTGGAGGGACCAGGGGGAAAATGGCTACACCTTC | NA | TRBJ1-2 | TRBV29-1 | TRBD1
CACTRDTGDYEQYF | TGTGCCTGTACACGGGACACGGGAGACTACGAGCAGTACTTC | few | TRBJ2-7 | TRBV30 | NA
CASRVGESEAFF | TGTGCCAGCAGGGTGGGAGAGAGTGAAGCTTTCTTT | once | TRBJ1-1 | TRBV11-1 | NA
CASSLAGSRGLNYGYTF | TGTGCCAGCAGCTTAGCGGGGTCTAGGGGGCTTAACTATGGCTACACCTTC | NA | TRBJ1-2 | TRBV7-2 | TRBD1
CSAREPGLLDGEQFF | TGCAGTGCTAGAGAACCGGGACTACTAGATGGTGAGCAGTTCTTC | few | TRBJ2-1 | TRBV20-1 | TRBD2